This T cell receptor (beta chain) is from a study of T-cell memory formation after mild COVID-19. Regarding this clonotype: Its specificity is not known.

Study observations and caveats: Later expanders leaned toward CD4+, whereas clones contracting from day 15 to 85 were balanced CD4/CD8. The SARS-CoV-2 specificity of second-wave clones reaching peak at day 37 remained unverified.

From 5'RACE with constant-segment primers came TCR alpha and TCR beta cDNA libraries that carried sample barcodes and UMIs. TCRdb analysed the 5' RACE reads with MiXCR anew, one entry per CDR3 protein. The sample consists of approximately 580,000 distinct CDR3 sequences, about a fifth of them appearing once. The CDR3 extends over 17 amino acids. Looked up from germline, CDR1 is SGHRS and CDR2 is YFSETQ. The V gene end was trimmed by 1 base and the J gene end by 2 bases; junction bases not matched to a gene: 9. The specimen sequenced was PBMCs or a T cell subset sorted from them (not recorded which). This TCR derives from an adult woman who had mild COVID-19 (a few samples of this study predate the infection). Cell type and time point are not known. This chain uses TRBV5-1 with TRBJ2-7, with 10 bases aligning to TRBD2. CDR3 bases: TGCGCCAGCAGCTTGAGGCCCTGGACTAGCGGAGCCTACGAGCAGTACTTC. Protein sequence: CASSLRPWTSGAYEQYF.